The T cell receptor (beta chain) described here comes from a study of CD8+CD57+ T cells in acquired aplastic anemia listed by TCRdb under 2018. About the investigation overall: A mean of approximately 3 ug of DNA, ranging from roughly 0.19 to 27.4 ug, was extracted from sorted CD4+ and CD8+ cells. A CD8+CD57+ expansion meant a frequency higher than the mean frequency seen in healthy subjects. Summary of the overall study and its limitations: Patients and healthy controls showed no significant difference in CD8+ Simpson's diversity (P=0.060). Roughly 30 CD8+ CDR3 sequences were found to be shared between patients and controls, but these sequences appeared to be highly expressed in patients and within the immunodominant clones of the patients.

The CDR1 and CDR2 encoded by the germline V gene are KGHDR and SFDVKD. There are 15 amino acids in the CDR3, from cysteine to phenylalanine inclusive. Only the CDR3 region is kept as DNA, spanning 45 bases read in frame from base 1. From V the trimming removes 9 bases and from J it removes 2 bases, while the gene matches leave 4 bases of the junction unaccounted for. This clonotype turned up a few times. No antigen is known for it. There are no base qualities to consult, and no much larger clone falls within one base. Patients chosen for sequencing had shown expansion of CD8+CD57+ cells by flow cytometry. Severe acquired aplastic anemia was diagnosed in all patients according to International Study of Aplastic Anemia and Agranulocytosis and Camitta criteria. No patient had received any therapy when blood was sampled. The study deep-sequenced TCR repertoires of sorted CD4+ and CD8+ blood T cells from severe aplastic anemia patients and healthy subjects. Patients were enrolled in the USA under clinicaltrials.gov protocols 00001620, 01623167, 00001397, 00071045, 00081523 and 00961064. Ficoll-Paque density gradient centrifugation was used to isolate peripheral blood mononuclear cells. Before DNA extraction, CD4+ and CD8+ T cells were sorted with FACS or magnetic beads.

Genomic DNA was used as template for profiling of TCR beta VDJ combinations and CDR3 sequences. An Illumina HiSeq 2000 was the platform used for TCR repertoire sequencing. On the authors' methods: TRBV/TRBJ rearrangement plots, CDR3 size and DJ length profiles, and Simpson's diversity index were used to evaluate the repertoires. The most abundant DNA sequence in the deep sequencing data was defined as the immunodominant clone. CDR3 amino acid sequences were screened for sharing across subjects and compared with published repertoires and the VDJdb database. TCRdb reprocessed the public reads (quality trimming at Q25 with fastp, clone calling with MiXCR) and kept in-frame beta chains. One record per CDR3 amino acid sequence lists the most common genes and DNA. None of the V and J calls come from the authors' own analysis; TCRdb made them. For this sample there are approximately 130,000 distinct CDR3 sequences; 30% to 45% appear just once. The ten largest clones add up to around 2.7% of the sample.

This chain is built from TRBV24-1 and TRBJ2-5; 14 bases in the junction line up with TRBD2. Material for sequencing was sorted CD4+, CD8+, or CD8+CD57+ T cells (not recorded which) from PBMCs. The TCR comes from a human donor with aplastic anemia. The bases read TGTGCCACCGGCCGACTAGCGGGGGGGCAAGAGACCCAGTACTTC. This translates into CATGRLAGGQETQYF.